The 2 T cell receptor beta chains below come from one sample, sequenced in a study of siplizumab effects on memory and regulatory T cells (dated by TCRdb to about 2019). To prepare the library, the immunoSEQ multiplex PCR assay was applied. Sourced from immuneACCESS, this table was stored by TCRdb with only in-frame sequences that have V and J called. A share of the clones is absent; for the studies checked, an unresolved V gene accounts for under half, and the remainder has no known explanation. In all, the sample holds 87,000 or so clones, and roughly 94% of those were seen once. 0.3% of the sample is taken by the ten largest. Sequencing input: non-Treg CD4+ T cells sorted from blood. The cell subset or site label corresponds to: FACS-sorted unstimulated CD4+ non-regulatory T cells. These receptors came from a human donor in good health.

CDR3 sequence: CASSEVGFVSAQHF. The CDR3 DNA reads as TGCGCCAGCAGCGAGGTGGGGTTCGTATCAGCCCAGCATTTT. The genes are TRBV4-1 and TRBJ1-5; no firm D call. V lost 5 bases and J lost 11, with 19 bases in between. Germline lookup yields CDR1 MGHRA and CDR2 YSYEKL. This CDR3 region has 14 residues.

The rearrangement joins TRBV29-1 to TRBJ1-1; D gene ambiguous. The germline gives CDR1 SQVTM, CDR2 ANQGSEA. This CDR3 comprises 10 residues. The V end was cut by 7 bases, the J end by 3 bases, with 6 bases between. The CDR3: CSGLHTEAFF. CDR3 nucleotides: TGCAGCGGTTTACACACTGAAGCTTTCTTT.